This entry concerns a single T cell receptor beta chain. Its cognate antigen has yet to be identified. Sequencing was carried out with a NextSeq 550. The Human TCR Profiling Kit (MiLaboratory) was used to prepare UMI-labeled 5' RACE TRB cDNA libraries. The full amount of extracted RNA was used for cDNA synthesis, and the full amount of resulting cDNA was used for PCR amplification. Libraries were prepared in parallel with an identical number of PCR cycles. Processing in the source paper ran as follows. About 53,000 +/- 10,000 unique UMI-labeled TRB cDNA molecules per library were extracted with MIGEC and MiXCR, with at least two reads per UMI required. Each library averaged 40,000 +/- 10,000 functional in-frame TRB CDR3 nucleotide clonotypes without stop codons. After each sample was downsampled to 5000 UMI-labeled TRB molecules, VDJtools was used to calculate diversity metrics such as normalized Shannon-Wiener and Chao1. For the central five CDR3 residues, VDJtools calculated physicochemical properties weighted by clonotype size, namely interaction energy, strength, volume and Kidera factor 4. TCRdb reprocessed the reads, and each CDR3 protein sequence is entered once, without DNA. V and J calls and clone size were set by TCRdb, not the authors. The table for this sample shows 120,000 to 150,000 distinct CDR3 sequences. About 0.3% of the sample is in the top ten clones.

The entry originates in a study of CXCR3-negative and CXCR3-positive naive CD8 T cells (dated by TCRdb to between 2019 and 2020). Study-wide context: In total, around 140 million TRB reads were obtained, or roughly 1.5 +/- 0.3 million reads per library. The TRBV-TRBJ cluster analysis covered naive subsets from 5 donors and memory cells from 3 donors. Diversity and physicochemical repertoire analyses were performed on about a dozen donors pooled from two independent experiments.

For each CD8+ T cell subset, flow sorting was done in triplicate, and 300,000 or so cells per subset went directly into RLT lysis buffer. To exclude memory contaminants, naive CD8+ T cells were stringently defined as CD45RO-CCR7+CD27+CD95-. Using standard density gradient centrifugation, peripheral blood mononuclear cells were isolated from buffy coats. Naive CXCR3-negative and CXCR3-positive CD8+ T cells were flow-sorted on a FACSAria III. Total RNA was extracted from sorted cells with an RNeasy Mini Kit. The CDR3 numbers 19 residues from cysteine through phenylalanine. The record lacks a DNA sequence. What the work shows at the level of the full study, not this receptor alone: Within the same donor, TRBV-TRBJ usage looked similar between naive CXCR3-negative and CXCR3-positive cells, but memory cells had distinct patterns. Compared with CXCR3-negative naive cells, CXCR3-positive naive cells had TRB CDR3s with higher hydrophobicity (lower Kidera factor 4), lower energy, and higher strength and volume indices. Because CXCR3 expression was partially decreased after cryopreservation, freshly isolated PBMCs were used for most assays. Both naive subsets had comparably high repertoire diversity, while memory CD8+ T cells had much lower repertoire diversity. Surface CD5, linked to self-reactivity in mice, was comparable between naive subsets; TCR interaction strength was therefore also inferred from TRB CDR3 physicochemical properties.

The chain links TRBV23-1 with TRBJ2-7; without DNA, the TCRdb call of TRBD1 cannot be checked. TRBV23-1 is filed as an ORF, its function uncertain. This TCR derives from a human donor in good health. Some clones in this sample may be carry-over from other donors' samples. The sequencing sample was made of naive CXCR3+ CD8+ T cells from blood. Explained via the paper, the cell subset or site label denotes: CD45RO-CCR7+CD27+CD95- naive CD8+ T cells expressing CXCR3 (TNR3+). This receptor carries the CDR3 CASSPPWTESLTYSYEQYF.